This T cell receptor (beta chain) was sequenced during a study of breast tumors, draining lymph nodes, adjacent tissues. Axillary draining lymph nodes of breast cancer patients supplied the node samples. TCRdb recomputed calls from the multiplex PCR reads with MiXCR, one row per CDR3 protein. This table has some 230,000 distinct CDR3 sequences, approximately 36% appearing once. The CDR3 covers 18 residues. Trimming cost V 3 bases and J 0 bases; bases outside gene matches: 12. CDR1 is SQVTM, CDR2 ANQGSEA, per germline. Study results and caveats: Data fit most tumor T cells coming from lymph node, expanding in tumor. Tumor TCR diversity was below lymph nodes but above nontumor tissue. Data only fit, rather than demonstrated, lymph node origin of most tumor T cells. Luminal-like breast cancer showed significantly greater tumor-nontumor repertoire similarity than basal-like breast cancer did.

This clonotype showed up many times. Antigen unknown. The origin of this receptor is a female donor with breast cancer. Some clones in this sample may be carry-over from other donors' samples. The source material was axillary lymph node tissue. The J gene is TRBJ2-1, the V gene TRBV29-1; TRBD2 matches at 9 bases. This CDR3 is CSVDGLAGLGSSYNEQFF. DNA of the CDR3: TGCAGCGTTGATGGTCTAGCGGGGCTGGGTAGCTCCTACAATGAGCAGTTCTTC.